The clone carrying this T cell receptor (beta chain) was found once. Its cognate antigen is unknown. These data originate in a study of T cell responses to AZD1222 COVID-19 vaccine. Only in-frame clones appear in the TCRdb table, and some are missing; sequencing was by immunoSEQ multiplex PCR. This sample has approximately 150,000 clones, with 86% found just once. Regarding the study as a whole: Clonal diversity may have been underestimated, and the donors were mostly white British, with more females than males.

The receptor was derived from an adult who received the AZD1222 COVID-19 vaccine. The sequenced sample was peripheral blood, obtained 28 days after the second AZD1222 dose.

The CDR3 DNA reads TGTGCCAGCAGTTTCGGGGGTAACGAGCAGTACTTC. Its protein product is CASSFGGNEQYF. The gene calls are TRBV12-3 or TRBV12-4 and TRBJ2-7; TRBD2 is a possible D gene (6 bases). The ends were cut back, 3 bases at V and 5 bases at J, with 8 bases in the middle. The CDR3 totals 12 residues.